These 8 T cell receptor beta chains were all obtained from the same sample, sequenced in a study of cytomegalovirus exposure and HLA in healthy donors. Primers: 60 Vbeta forward and 13 Jbeta reverse. Measured with immunoSEQ multiplex PCR; TCRdb has only the in-frame clones, and not every one. In all, the sample yields about 160,000 clones. Source material: PBMCs. Receptors were obtained from a woman aged 50 to 60 in good health and CMV-seronegative.

The CDR3, as DNA: TGTGCCACCAGCCTGGAGCGGGAGTACGAGCAGTACTTC. It encodes CATSLEREYEQYF. This chain joins TRBV15 and TRBJ2-7, with TRBD2 matching over 8 bases. The V gene's germline CDR1 is LNHNV and CDR2 YYDKDF (reference sequence). V gave up 5 bases and J gave up 4 bases; unmatched junction bases: 4. CDR3 size: 13 residues.

The V and J genes are TRBV4-1 and TRBJ1-3, with no clear D. From germline, CDR1 is MGHRA and CDR2 YSYEKL. The CDR3 covers 15 residues. Trimming cost V 4 bases and J 0 bases, with 10 bases left between them. The CDR3 spells CASSRHTSSGNTIYF. The DNA of the CDR3 is TGCGCCAGCAGCCGGCACACAAGCTCTGGAAACACCATATATTTT.

The chain links TRBV19 to TRBJ2-7, with 10 bases fitting TRBD2. The V gene's germline CDR1 is LNHDA and CDR2 SQIVND (reference sequence). V gave up 10 bases and J gave up 4 bases; unmatched junction bases: 7. The CDR3 consists of 13 residues. The CDR3 here is CATLGLAAYEQYF. The DNA of the CDR3 is TGTGCCACCCTCGGACTAGCGGCATACGAGCAGTACTTC.

The chain links TRBV6-6 to TRBJ1-5; D uncertain. V was clipped by 2 bases and J by 2 bases, with 10 bases between them. Germline assignment: CDR1 MNHNY and CDR2 SVGAGI (reference sequence). The CDR3 is 15 residues long. CDR3 region: CASSYEVAGNQPQHF. CDR3 coding DNA: TGTGCCAGCAGTTACGAGGTAGCAGGCAATCAGCCCCAGCATTTT.

The gene calls are TRBV6-6 and TRBJ1-2, with D hard to call. This CDR3 has 13 amino acids. Germline-derived CDR1 and CDR2 are MNHNY and SVGAGI (reference sequence). V lost 11 bases and J 4 bases, leaving 17 bases between the germline ends. This CDR3 reads CAAQVALPYGYTF. The CDR3, as DNA: TGTGCCGCCCAAGTGGCACTACCCTATGGCTACACCTTC.

V usage is TRBV19 and J usage is TRBJ2-7; TRBD1 matches at 8 bases. V shed 5 bases, J shed 3 bases, and the junction held 3 bases outside the gene matches. The CDR3 totals 13 residues. Germline CDR1 reads LNHDA; CDR2 reads SQIVND (reference sequence). CDR3 residues: CASSPGQDYEQYF. CDR3 DNA sequence: TGTGCCAGTAGTCCGGGACAGGACTACGAGCAGTACTTC. The variable domain in full, completed from reference TRBV19 and TRBJ2-7, reads DGGITQSPKYLFRKEGQNVTLSCEQNLNHDAMYWYRQDPGQGLRLIYYSQIVNDFQKGDIAEGYSVSREKKESFPLTVTSAQKNPTAFYLCASSPGQDYEQYFGPGTRLTVT.

The CDR3 region is CASSQSETGGLNQPQHF. CDR3 bases: TGCGCCAGCAGCCAATCCGAGACAGGGGGACTAAATCAGCCCCAGCATTTT. The gene calls are TRBV4-1 and TRBJ1-5; 9 nucleotides match TRBD1. Germline values: CDR1 MGHRA, CDR2 YSYEKL. The CDR3 covers 17 residues. With V trimmed by 2 bases and J by 4 bases, 9 bases remained unmatched.

This chain uses TRBV5-1 with TRBJ1-4; a weak D match, TRBD1 (6 bases). The CDR3 length is 14 residues. V gave up 4 bases and J gave up 7 bases, with 14 bases separating them. Per germline, CDR1 SGHRS and CDR2 YFSETQ. The chain's CDR3 is CASSLTGRAEKLFF. In nucleotides, the CDR3 is TGCGCCAGCAGCCTCACAGGGAGGGCTGAAAAACTGTTTTTT.